This TCR beta chain was observed in a study of CD8+ T cells in alopecia areata. Sequencing used cDNA as its template, made by extracting RNA and reverse transcribing it. TCRdb's table, derived via immunoSEQ multiplex PCR, lists solely in-frame clones and lacks some. The profile covers 110,000 or so clones, with less than 75% appearing a single time and around 30% taken by the ten largest. The germline V and J ends were trimmed by 6 bases and 9 bases, with 12 bases remaining between them. This CDR3 is built from 12 residues. Germline CDR1 MNHNS, CDR2 SASEGT. Specified treatment: oral pan-JAK inhibitor, 5-10 mg twice daily. Those with alopecia areata gave lesional scalp punch biopsies and peripheral blood.

This chain connects TRBV6-1 to TRBJ1-5; perhaps TRBD1 as D (5 bases). This specimen was CD8+ T cells sorted from blood, taken at week 4, from a patient treated with tofacitinib. The receptor was isolated from a human donor with alopecia areata. The CDR3 DNA reads as TGTGCCAGCAGACCCGGGACCGGGCCCCAGCATTTT. Translation: CASRPGTGPQHF.